The rows below give T cell receptor beta chains drawn from one sample of a study of CD8+CD57+ T cells in acquired aplastic anemia. TCRdb re-called the reads with MiXCR, one entry per CDR3 protein. The sample holds some 150,000 distinct CDR3 sequences, around two fifths seen once. The source material was sorted CD4+, CD8+, or CD8+CD57+ T cells (not recorded which) from PBMCs. The receptors were gathered from a human donor in good health, serving as a control. CDR3s include the opening cysteine and the closing phenylalanine or tryptophan. D genes are given only for firm matches. Clone size appears in some rows only: once, few, many, or a class for an expanded clone.

TRBJ1-1,-,-,TRBV6-1,CASSGQLNTEAFF,TGTGCCAGCAGTGGACAGTTAAACACTGAAGCTTTCTTT
TRBJ1-1,-,-,TRBV19,CACSIGGPNEAFF,TGTGCCTGTAGTATTGGGGGTCCTAACGAAGCTTTCTTT
TRBJ2-3,-,many,TRBV19,CASSMGAASTDTQYF,TGTGCCAGTAGTATGGGAGCGGCTAGCACAGATACGCAGTATTTT
TRBJ2-1,-,few,TRBV19,CASSILGVDEQFF,TGTGCCAGTAGTATACTGGGGGTCGATGAGCAGTTCTTC
TRBJ1-4,-,many,TRBV3-1,CASSQGPSQGGGLFF,TGTGCCAGCAGCCAAGGCCCGTCCCAGGGTGGAGGACTGTTTTTT
TRBJ2-1,TRBD2,few,TRBV24-1,CATSDLTSGRQFF,TGTGCCACCAGTGACCTGACTAGCGGAAGGCAGTTCTTC
TRBJ2-7,TRBD2,few,TRBV6-1,CASTERGDYYEQYF,TGTGCCAGCACCGAACGAGGGGACTACTACGAGCAGTACTTC
TRBJ1-5,-,many,TRBV5-8,CASSLSADQPQHF,TGTGCCAGCAGCTTGTCCGCCGATCAGCCCCAGCATTTT
TRBJ2-5,TRBD2,few,TRBV24-1,CATRLAGGETQYF,TGTGCCACCAGACTAGCGGGAGGGGAGACCCAGTACTTC
TRBJ1-2,-,-,TRBV10-3,CAISGRGQDNYGYTF,TGTGCCATCAGTGGCCGTGGTCAGGATAACTATGGCTACACCTTC